This T cell receptor beta chain derives from a study of cytomegalovirus exposure and HLA in healthy donors. Study-wide background: Some 80 million unique TCR sequences came from HLA-typed donors in an early release. Study-wide findings and caveats: Previously analyzed data showed that most TCR beta V segments were productive at a frequency of about 87% or about 30%. Highly shared sequence variants in one cluster were likely a sequencing artifact.

The germline V gene encodes CDR1 SGHDT and CDR2 YYEEEE. Trimming pared 2 bases from V and 3 bases from J, leaving 15 bases between. CDR3 size: 17 residues. A multiplex PCR was run with 60 Vbeta primers and 13 Jbeta primers. Assay: immunoSEQ multiplex PCR; the TCRdb copy retains only in-frame clones and omits some. Among about 140,000 clones listed, 70% to 80% were seen once. As to this clone: The antigen is undetermined.

The genes are TRBV5-6 and TRBJ1-6; D may be TRBD1 (5 bases). The sample taken for sequencing was PBMCs. The origin of this receptor is a woman in her forties or fifties in good health and CMV-seropositive. CDR3 loop: CASSLIEGVGYNSPLHF. CDR3 sequence (DNA): TGTGCCAGCAGCTTAATCGAAGGGGTAGGCTATAATTCACCCCTCCACTTT.